This is a list of T cell receptor beta chains from one sample in a study of shared clonotypes between healthy human individuals. TCRdb's copy holds only in-frame clones and misses some; the assay was immunoSEQ multiplex PCR. The data contain about 2.3 million clones, 90% to 95% of them singletons. Source material: naive CD4+ T cells from PBMCs. The source is a man between 18 and 35 years old in good health. Some clones in this sample may be carry-over from other donors' samples. CDR3s include the opening cysteine and the closing phenylalanine or tryptophan. A D gene is named only where the DNA matches it firmly. Size is omitted from some rows. Given values are once, few, many or a class for expanded clones.

D gene	clone size	V gene	J gene	CDR3 DNA	CDR3 protein
-	few	TRBV2	TRBJ1-2	TGTGCCAGCAGCCTCGGACGCCAAAATGGCTACACCTTC	CASSLGRQNGYTF
-	-	TRBV10-3	TRBJ1-3	TGTGCCATCAGTGGCTCCCAGGGTCAGGCCTCTGGAAACACCATATATTTT	CAISGSQGQASGNTIYF
-	-	TRBV6-1	TRBJ2-7	TGTGCCAGCAGTCTGGGGGGCTACGAGCAGTACTTC	CASSLGGYEQYF
-	-	TRBV5-1	TRBJ2-5	TGCGCCAGCAGCTTTGGGACAACCGAAGAGACCCAGTACTTC	CASSFGTTEETQYF
-	-	TRBV29-1	TRBJ1-1	TGCAGCGTTGGGGTTTTAGGGTGGGGGGCTGAAGCTTTCTTT	CSVGVLGWGAEAFF
-	-	TRBV20-1	TRBJ1-5	TGCAGTGCTAGACTGAGGCAGCCCCAGCATTTT	CSARLRQPQHF
-	-	TRBV30	TRBJ1-5	TGTGCCTGGAGTGTGGGGGATTATAGCAATCAGCCCCAGCATTTT	CAWSVGDYSNQPQHF
TRBD1	once	TRBV28	TRBJ2-7	TGTGCCAGTAAAACAGGGGACTCCTACGAGCAGTACTTC	CASKTGDSYEQYF
-	-	TRBV6-1	TRBJ1-5	TGTGCCAGCAGGGAGTCCTGGGGGGGCAATCAGCCCCAGCATTTT	CASRESWGGNQPQHF
-	-	TRBV7-9	TRBJ1-1	TGTGCCAGCAGCTTATCGACAGAGAACACTGAAGCTTTCTTT	CASSLSTENTEAFF
-	-	TRBV5-1	TRBJ1-1	TGCGCCAGCAGCCTATGGACGGGATTGAACACTGAAGCTTTCTTT	CASSLWTGLNTEAFF
TRBD1	-	TRBV6-6	TRBJ2-5	TGTGCCAGCAGTTACACTCCGGGACAGGGGTGGGAGACCCAGTACTTC	CASSYTPGQGWETQYF
-	-	TRBV7-9	TRBJ1-2	TGTGCCAGCAGCTTAGAGAGGGACGCCTATGGCTACACCTTC	CASSLERDAYGYTF
-	-	TRBV2	TRBJ1-1	TGTGCCAGCAGAGACACAGGACTACACACTGAAGCTTTCTTT	CASRDTGLHTEAFF
-	-	TRBV27	TRBJ2-7	TGTGCCAGCAGTCCGATGCCGCTGTACGAGCAGTACTTC	CASSPMPLYEQYF
TRBD1	-	TRBV27	TRBJ1-2	TGTGCCAGCAGTTTATCCTACAGGGGGGCTGGCTACACCTTC	CASSLSYRGAGYTF
-	-	TRBV18	TRBJ1-1	TGTGCCAGCTCACCCGGACAGTTGAACACTGAAGCTTTCTTT	CASSPGQLNTEAFF
-	-	TRBV5-5	TRBJ2-5	TGTGCCACCGGGAGAGAGACCCAGTACTTC	CATGRETQYF
-	-	TRBV5-4	TRBJ1-1	TGTGCCAGCAGCAAAGAGTTCGGGGGCACTGAAGCTTTCTTT	CASSKEFGGTEAFF
TRBD2	-	TRBV6-1	TRBJ2-4	TGTGCCAGCAGTGAAGCGCGGGCTAGCGGGAGGAACATTCAGTACTTC	CASSEARASGRNIQYF
-	-	TRBV5-1	TRBJ2-3	TGCGCCAGCAGCTTGGGCGGGCGGGGTGCAGATACGCAGTATTTT	CASSLGGRGADTQYF
TRBD2	once	TRBV18	TRBJ2-5	TGTGCCAGCTCAGTTGCGGGAGGGTACCAAGAGACCCAGTACTTC	CASSVAGGYQETQYF
-	once	TRBV27	TRBJ1-1	TGTGCCAGCAGTTTAAGCGGGAGATGGGGTTCCACTGAAGCTTTCTTT	CASSLSGRWGSTEAFF
-	-	TRBV15	TRBJ2-3	TGTGCCACCAACCTGTGGGAATCGCTGGCCCGCGCGGATACGCAGTATTTT	CATNLWESLARADTQYF
-	-	TRBV19	TRBJ1-2	TGTGCCAGTAGCCCGGGCCTCATCCATGGCTACACCTTC	CASSPGLIHGYTF
-	-	TRBV18	TRBJ1-2	TGTGCCAGCTCGCGAGGCGGGCTTTCCTATGGCTACACCTTC	CASSRGGLSYGYTF
-	-	TRBV14	TRBJ1-5	TGTGCCAGCAGCCAGGGGACGAAGGGATCCCAGCATTTT	CASSQGTKGSQHF
-	-	TRBV5-6	TRBJ1-2	TGTGCCAGCAGCTTGGAGGCAGACTATGGCTACACCTTC	CASSLEADYGYTF
TRBD2	-	TRBV6-5	TRBJ2-7	TGTGCCAGCAGCCGGGGGACTAGGGAGCAGTACTTC	CASSRGTREQYF
-	-	TRBV11-2	TRBJ2-1	TGTGCCAGCGGCACGGCAGGGTTCTACAATGAGCAGTTCTTC	CASGTAGFYNEQFF
-	-	TRBV18	TRBJ1-1	TGTGCCAGCTCAACCGTGACGGCAGTCGCGGGGACTGAAGCTTTCTTT	CASSTVTAVAGTEAFF
-	-	TRBV6-6	TRBJ2-7	TGTGCCAGCAGTCGCGGCATGCACGAGCAGTACTTC	CASSRGMHEQYF